These 20 T cell receptor beta chains were sequenced from one sample in a study of blood T cell repertoires in COVID-19. TCRdb's copy holds only in-frame clones and misses some; the assay was immunoSEQ multiplex PCR. Of almost 400,000 clones detected, around 87% appear once; the ten largest clones hold about 2.5%. The sample was peripheral blood. These receptors all stem from a woman aged 60 to 75 with COVID-19, enrolled during active disease.

This clone has a handful of counts. J is TRBJ2-5 and V is TRBV5-1; TRBD1 matches 8 bases. This CDR3 has 14 amino acids. The junction had 8 bases not matched to a gene; V was cut back by 5 bases and J by 5 bases. CDR1 is SGHRS, CDR2 YFSETQ, per germline. The CDR3 sequence is CASRSGQVDETQYF. The CDR3 DNA is TGCGCCAGCAGGTCGGGACAGGTTGACGAGACCCAGTACTTC.

The chain couples TRBV29-1 to TRBJ2-2; no clear D. V was trimmed by 4 bases and J by 1 base, leaving 7 bases between them. The CDR3 extends over 13 amino acids. CDR1 and CDR2 (germline): SQVTM, ANQGSEA. CDR3 coding DNA: TGCAGCGTTGGAGCAATGAACACCGGGGAGCTGTTTTTT. Amino acid sequence: CSVGAMNTGELFF.

The rearrangement joins TRBV27 to TRBJ2-5; 7 bases fit TRBD2. The V gene's germline CDR1 is MNHEY and CDR2 SMNVEV (reference sequence). This CDR3 contains 16 residues. J gave up 1 base and V 7 bases, and 12 bases lay outside the gene matches. The CDR3 reads CASTSGWRGSQETQYF. The CDR3 DNA follows: TGTGCCAGCACTTCCGGGTGGCGGGGGAGCCAAGAGACCCAGTACTTC.

The V and J genes are TRBV4-1 and TRBJ2-7, with 12 bases aligning to TRBD1. Germline loops: CDR1 MGHRA, CDR2 YSYEKL. The CDR3 loop spans 15 amino acids. V lost 4 bases to trimming and J lost 4 bases; unmatched junction nucleotides: 5. CDR3 region: CASSLRDRGPYEQYF. DNA of the CDR3: TGCGCCAGCAGCCTCCGGGACAGGGGGCCATACGAGCAGTACTTC.

The chain links TRBV5-5 to TRBJ2-7, with TRBD2 matching over 7 bases. Germline V gene lookup returns CDR1 SGHKS and CDR2 YYEKEE (reference sequence). V trimming: 4 bases; J trimming: 4 bases; junction bases outside the gene matches: 11. The CDR3 spans 15 residues. Here the CDR3 reads CASSLAKTSKYEQYF. CDR3 nucleotides: TGTGCCAGCAGCCTCGCAAAGACTAGCAAATACGAGCAGTACTTC.

The chain uses TRBV5-1 and TRBJ2-7; 11 bases map to TRBD1. CDR3 length equals 13 residues. Germline V gene lookup returns CDR1 SGHRS and CDR2 YFSETQ. V gave up 7 bases and J gave up 6 bases; unmatched junction bases: 6. For the CDR3, the DNA is TGCGCCAGCCGCACCGGGACAGGGGGCGAGCAGTACTTC. It is translated as CASRTGTGGEQYF.

This chain joins TRBV6-1 and TRBJ1-5, with no clear D. V lost 2 bases to trimming and J lost 4 bases, with 6 bases between them. The CDR3 has 13 residues. Germline CDR1 and CDR2: MNHNS and SASEGT. The CDR3 region is CASSEYGNQPQHF. Written as DNA, the CDR3 is TGTGCCAGCAGTGAATACGGTAATCAGCCCCAGCATTTT.

V gene TRBV28 combines with J gene TRBJ1-2, with 9 nucleotides matching TRBD1. This CDR3 has 15 amino acids. The V gene's germline CDR1 is MDHEN and CDR2 SYDVKM. The trim removed 3 bases at V and 7 bases at J, leaving 9 bases unmatched. The CDR3 coding sequence is TGTGCCAGCAGTTTGTCAACAGGGGGCGCGGCTGGCTACACCTTC. This sequence encodes CASSLSTGGAAGYTF.

This chain links TRBV11-1 with TRBJ1-1; 10 bases are shared with TRBD1. This CDR3 comprises 14 residues. Per germline, CDR1 SGHAT and CDR2 FQDESV (reference sequence). V dropped 6 bases and J dropped 5; count of bases not matched to a gene: 6. CDR3: CASRIDRGHTEAFF. DNA of the CDR3: TGTGCCAGCAGGATTGACAGGGGGCATACTGAAGCTTTCTTT.

The genes are TRBV5-1 and TRBJ2-7; tentative D call: TRBD1 (6 bases). Germline V gene sequence: CDR1 SGHRS, CDR2 YFSETQ. The CDR3 has 13 amino acids. Deletions cut 0 bases from V and 5 bases from J, with 9 bases between. CDR3: CASSLVGQHEQYF. CDR3 DNA sequence: TGCGCCAGCAGCTTGGTCGGACAGCACGAGCAGTACTTC. Full variable domain (outside the CDR3, taken from reference TRBV5-1 and TRBJ2-7): KAGVTQTPRYLIKTRGQQVTLSCSPISGHRSVSWYQQTPGQGLQFLFEYFSETQRNKGNFPGRFSGRQFSNSRSEMNVSTLELGDSALYLCASSLVGQHEQYFGPGTRLTVT.

CDR3 nucleotides: TGTGCCAGCAGCTTAATGCAGGGGCTTCAAGAGACCCAGTACTTC. Protein product: CASSLMQGLQETQYF. This sequence joins TRBV7-3 and TRBJ2-5, with a possible D match to TRBD1 (6 bases). Germline CDR1 and CDR2: SGHTA and FQGTGA. The CDR3 has 15 residues. Trimming cost V 1 base and J 2 bases, with 11 bases left between them.

V and J are TRBV11-3 and TRBJ2-2; a weak D match, TRBD2 (5 bases). Germline V gives CDR1 SGHNT, CDR2 YENEEA. The CDR3 loop spans 14 amino acids. Trimming removed 5 bases at V and 4 bases at J, with 11 bases between. CDR3 in DNA: TGTGCCAGCAGCACCCGGGATTCCACCGGGGAGCTGTTTTTT. Translated: CASSTRDSTGELFF.

The chain recombines TRBV14 with TRBJ2-5; no clear D gene. The germline V gene encodes CDR1 SGHDN and CDR2 FVKESK. The CDR3 totals 14 residues. V was pared by 0 bases and J by 5 bases, with 10 bases between. The CDR3 sequence: CASSQDPTRETQYF. CDR3 nucleotides: TGTGCCAGCAGCCAAGATCCCACCCGGGAGACCCAGTACTTC.

The chain recombines TRBV2 with TRBJ1-1, with 7 bases aligning to TRBD1. CDR3 length: 15 amino acids. The trim removed 6 bases at V and 0 bases at J, leaving 7 bases unmatched. Germline V gene data show CDR1 as SNHLY and CDR2 as FYNNEI. In DNA, the CDR3 is TGTGCCAGCAGAGCCCAGACAGGGCTGAACACTGAAGCTTTCTTT. Amino acid sequence: CASRAQTGLNTEAFF.

The rearrangement uses TRBV18 and TRBJ1-3, with a tentative D call TRBD1 (5 bases). From germline, CDR1 is KGHSH and CDR2 LQKENI. V gave up 4 bases and J gave up 6 bases, with 13 bases separating them. The CDR3 runs to 14 residues. The CDR3 DNA sequence: TGTGCCAGCTCACTGACGACAGAACTAAACACCATATATTTT. This sequence encodes CASSLTTELNTIYF.

CDR3 nucleotide sequence: TGTGCCACCGAAGCTTGGCCCGGAGGTGAAAAACTGTTTTTT. It encodes CATEAWPGGEKLFF. This chain connects TRBV19 to TRBJ1-4; D is ambiguous. CDR3 size: 14 residues. V was trimmed by 10 bases and J by 7 bases, leaving 19 bases between them. Germline-derived CDR1 and CDR2 are LNHDA and SQIVND (reference sequence).

The chain has TRBV5-6 and TRBJ2-5; D may be TRBD2 (5 bases). The CDR3 loop spans 14 amino acids. Germline assignment: CDR1 SGHDT and CDR2 YYEEEE. The V and J ends lost 2 bases and 3 bases respectively, with 11 bases between them. CDR3 protein: CASSFGLSEETQYF. The CDR3 DNA sequence: TGTGCCAGCAGCTTCGGACTTTCTGAAGAGACCCAGTACTTC.

The chain couples TRBV27 to TRBJ2-1; 9 nucleotides agree with TRBD1. The CDR3 is made up of 15 amino acids. V shed 6 bases and J 0 bases; nucleotides not matched to a gene: 3. From germline, CDR1 is MNHEY and CDR2 SMNVEV (reference sequence). CDR3 coding DNA: TGTGCCAGCAGCTGGGACAGGGACTCCTACAATGAGCAGTTCTTC. It codes for CASSWDRDSYNEQFF.

This chain connects TRBV19 to TRBJ1-3; the D is unclear. V was pared by 2 bases and J by 0 bases, with 11 bases between. This CDR3 spans 16 amino acids. The germline V gene encodes CDR1 LNHDA and CDR2 SQIVND (reference sequence). The CDR3 sequence is CASSITRSFSGNTIYF. CDR3 DNA sequence: TGTGCCAGTAGTATAACCAGATCCTTCTCTGGAAACACCATATATTTT.

The genes are TRBV28 and TRBJ1-5, with D perhaps matching TRBD1 (6 bases). Trimming took 4 bases from V and 1 from J, leaving 14 bases between them. The CDR3 sequence is 16 residues long. Germline values: CDR1 MDHEN, CDR2 SYDVKM. CDR3 loop: CASSSAGARSNQPQHF. The CDR3 region has the DNA TGTGCCAGCAGTTCAGCAGGGGCAAGGAGCAATCAGCCCCAGCATTTT.